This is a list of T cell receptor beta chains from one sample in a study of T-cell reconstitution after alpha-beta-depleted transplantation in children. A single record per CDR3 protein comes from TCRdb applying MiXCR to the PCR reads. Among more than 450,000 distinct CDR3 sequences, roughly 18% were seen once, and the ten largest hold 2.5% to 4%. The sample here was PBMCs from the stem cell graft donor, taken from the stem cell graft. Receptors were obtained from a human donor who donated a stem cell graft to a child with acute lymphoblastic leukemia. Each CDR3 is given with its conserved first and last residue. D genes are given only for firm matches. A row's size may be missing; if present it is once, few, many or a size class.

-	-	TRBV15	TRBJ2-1	TGTGCCACCAGCAGACATTTAGGAGGGGTCCGCTCCTACAATGAGCAGTTCTTC	CATSRHLGGVRSYNEQFF
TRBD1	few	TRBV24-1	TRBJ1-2	TGTGCCACCAGTGACCCCGCTGGACAGGCGTCCTTC	CATSDPAGQASF
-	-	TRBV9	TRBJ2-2	TGTGCCAGCAGTGCCTTTAGCGGGAACACCGGGGAGCTGTTTTTT	CASSAFSGNTGELFF
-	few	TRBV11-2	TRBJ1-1	TGTGCCAGCAGCTTACAGGGACCACCCCATTGGGACACTGAAGCTTTCTTT	CASSLQGPPHWDTEAFF
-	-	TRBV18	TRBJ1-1	TGTGCCAGCTCACCCCCCAGGGGAACCGGGAAGACTGAAGCTTTCTTT	CASSPPRGTGKTEAFF
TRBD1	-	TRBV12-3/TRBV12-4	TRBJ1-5	TGTGCCAGCAGGGCAACCGGGACAGCACAGCCCCAGCATTTT	CASRATGTAQPQHF
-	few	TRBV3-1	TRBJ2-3	TGTGCCAGCAGCCAAGGAATCCGGGACTCCTACACAGATACGCAGTATTTT	CASSQGIRDSYTDTQYF
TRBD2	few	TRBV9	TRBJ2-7	TGTGCCAGCAGCCCCCCGGGACTAGCGGGGTACAACGAGCAGTACTTC	CASSPPGLAGYNEQYF
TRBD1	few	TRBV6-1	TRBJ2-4	TGTGCCAGCCGGACAGGGGGCTTTCTGGCCAAAAACATTCAGTACTTC	CASRTGGFLAKNIQYF
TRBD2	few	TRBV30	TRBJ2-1	TGTGCCTGGAGTGTACGAATTGGCGGGGGCTACAATGAGCAGTTCTTC	CAWSVRIGGGYNEQFF
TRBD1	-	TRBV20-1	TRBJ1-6	TGCAGACCGGGACAGGGTAGCTCACCCCTCCACTTT	CRPGQGSSPLHF
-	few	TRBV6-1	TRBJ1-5	TGTGCCAGCAGTGAATCGAGGGAAGCATATCAGCCCCAGCATTTT	CASSESREAYQPQHF
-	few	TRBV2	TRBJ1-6	TGTGCCAGCAGTTTGATTGACAGGCCCCGGTCACCCCTCCACTTT	CASSLIDRPRSPLHF
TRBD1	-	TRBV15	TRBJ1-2	TGTGCCACCAGCAGAGGAGGACAGGTCTATGGCTACACCTTC	CATSRGGQVYGYTF
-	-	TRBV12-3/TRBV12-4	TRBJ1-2	TGTGCCAGCAGTTCTCCCTCTCGGGGGCGGGATGGCTACACCTTC	CASSSPSRGRDGYTF
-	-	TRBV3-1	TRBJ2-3	TGTGCCAGCATAGACGGGGCCACAGATACGCAGTATTTT	CASIDGATDTQYF
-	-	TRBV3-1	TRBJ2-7	TGTGCCAGCAGCCAAAGACTCGTTGGAGGCGAGCAGTACTTC	CASSQRLVGGEQYF
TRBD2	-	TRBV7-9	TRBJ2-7	TGTGCCAGCAGCTCGGGACTAGCGGAGTCCTACGAGCAGTACTTC	CASSSGLAESYEQYF
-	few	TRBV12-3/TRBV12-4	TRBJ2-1	TGTGCCAGCAGTTTCCCGGGGACTCTCAATGAGCAGTTCTTC	CASSFPGTLNEQFF
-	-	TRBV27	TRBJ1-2	TGTGCCATTAAGGGTGCCCATGGCTACACCTTC	CAIKGAHGYTF
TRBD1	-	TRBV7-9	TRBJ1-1	TGTGCCAGCAGCTCTCTACCGACAGGGGGCACTGAAGCTTTATTT	CASSSLPTGGTEALF
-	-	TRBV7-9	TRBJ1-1	TGTGCCAGCAGCTTAGGCCTTTCGGAGTCCGAAGCTTTCTTT	CASSLGLSESEAFF
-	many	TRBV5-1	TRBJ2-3	TGCGCCAGCAGCCGTCAGACCGGGTTGAGCACAGATACGCAGTATTTT	CASSRQTGLSTDTQYF
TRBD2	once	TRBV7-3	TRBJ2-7	TGTGCCAGCAGCTTAACGCCCAGCGGGGCTTACGAGCAGTACTTC	CASSLTPSGAYEQYF
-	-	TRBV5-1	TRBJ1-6	TGCGCCAGCAGCTTGGAAGGGTATTCACCCCTCCACTTT	CASSLEGYSPLHF
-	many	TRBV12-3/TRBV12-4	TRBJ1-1	TGTGCCAGCTGTATAGGGGGAACTGAAGCTTTCTTT	CASCIGGTEAFF
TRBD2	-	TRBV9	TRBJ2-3	TGTGCCAGCAGAGGACTAGCGGGAGGGGCGATGGGCGCGATCCCAGATACGCAGTATTTT	CASRGLAGGAMGAIPDTQYF
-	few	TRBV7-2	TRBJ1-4	TGTGCCAGCAGCTTATTGCGAATAAATGAAAAACTGTTTTTT	CASSLLRINEKLFF
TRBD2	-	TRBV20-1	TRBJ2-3	TGCAGTGCTAGAACCGGGAGGAGCACAGATACGCAGTATTTT	CSARTGRSTDTQYF
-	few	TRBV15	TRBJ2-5	TGTGCCACCAGCAGACTAGACTTCCAAGAGACCCAGTACTTC	CATSRLDFQETQYF
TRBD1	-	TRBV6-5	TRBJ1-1	TGTGCCAGCAGTTACTCTCCGGGACAGGGGGCTGAAGCTTTCTTT	CASSYSPGQGAEAFF
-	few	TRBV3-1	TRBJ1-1	TGTGCCAGCAGCCAAGTAGTAGGGGTTCGAGCTTTCTTT	CASSQVVGVRAFF
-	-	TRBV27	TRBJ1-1	TGTGCCAGCAGTGCGTACATAGGAGGGGGTGTCACTGAAGCTTTCTTT	CASSAYIGGGVTEAFF
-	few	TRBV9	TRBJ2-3	TGTGCCAGCAGCCCCGGTCACACAGATACGCAGTATTTT	CASSPGHTDTQYF
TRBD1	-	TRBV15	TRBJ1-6	TGTGCCACCAGCAGGTACACACAGGGGCGGTCACCCCTCCACTTT	CATSRYTQGRSPLHF
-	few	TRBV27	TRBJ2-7	TGTGCCAGCAGTTTATCGGGGGGCCCCTGGGTCGGTCTATACGAGCAGTACTTC	CASSLSGGPWVGLYEQYF
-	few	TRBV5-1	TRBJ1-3	TGCGCCAGCAGCCCTTCAGGACAGCTTATCTCTGGAAACACCATATATTTT	CASSPSGQLISGNTIYF
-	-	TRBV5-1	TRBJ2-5	TGCGCCAGCAGCCTACCCCTGGGGGCAGAGACCCAGTACTTC	CASSLPLGAETQYF
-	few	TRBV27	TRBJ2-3	TGTGCCAGCAGTTTTGACGCAGGGGGGGATACGCAGTATTTT	CASSFDAGGDTQYF
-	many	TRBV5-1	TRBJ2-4	TGCGCCAGCAGAAGAGGTGAACAGGGAAACATTCAGTACTTC	CASRRGEQGNIQYF
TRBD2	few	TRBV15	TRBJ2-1	TGTGCCACCAGCAGGACGTTGACGACTAGCGGGAGATCCTACAATGAGCAGTTCTTC	CATSRTLTTSGRSYNEQFF
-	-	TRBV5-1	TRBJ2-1	TGCGCCAGCAGCTTGGCCCAGAATGAGCAGTTCTTC	CASSLAQNEQFF
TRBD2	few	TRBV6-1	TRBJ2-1	TGTGCCAGCAGCCCGGGTTGGACTAGAGGTAACAATGAGCAGTTCTTC	CASSPGWTRGNNEQFF
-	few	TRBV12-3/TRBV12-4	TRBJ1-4	TGTGCCAGCAGTTTGTGGAGCTATGCAACTAATGAAAAACTGTTTTTT	CASSLWSYATNEKLFF
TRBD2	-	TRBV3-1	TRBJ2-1	TGTGCCAGCTGCCAAGAAGAGGGGACTAGCGGGAGCCCCGACAATGAGCAGTTCTTC	CASCQEEGTSGSPDNEQFF
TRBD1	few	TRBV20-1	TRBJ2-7	TGCAGTGCACGCTTCGACAGGGGCCCTGCCTACGAGCAGTACTTC	CSARFDRGPAYEQYF
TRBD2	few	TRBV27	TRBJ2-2	TGTGCCAGTAAGCGGGGAGGGATATACACCGGGGAGCTGTTTTTT	CASKRGGIYTGELFF
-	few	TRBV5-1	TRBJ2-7	TGCGCCAGCAGCTTGGACTTAGCCCTATCCTACGAGCAGTACTTC	CASSLDLALSYEQYF
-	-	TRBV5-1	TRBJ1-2	TGCGCCAGCAGTTCGGACGGTTATAGTTATTCCTATGGCTACACCTTC	CASSSDGYSYSYGYTF
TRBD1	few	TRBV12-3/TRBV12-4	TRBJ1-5	TGTGCCAGCAGTCCTACGCGACAGGGGGCGAGGAATCAGCCCCAGCATTTT	CASSPTRQGARNQPQHF
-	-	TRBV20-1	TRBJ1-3	TGCAGTGCTAGAGTATCCCCACGGACAGGAAACACCATATATTTT	CSARVSPRTGNTIYF
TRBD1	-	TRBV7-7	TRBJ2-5	TGTGCCAGCAGCGGCAGGGGGCTGTACCAAGAGACCCAGTACTTC	CASSGRGLYQETQYF
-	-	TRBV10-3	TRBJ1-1	TGTGCCATCAGGGGGGGGACTGAAGCTTTCTTT	CAIRGGTEAFF